This T cell receptor beta chain was sequenced in a study of cytomegalovirus exposure and HLA in healthy donors. Germline V CDR1 and CDR2: SGHTA, FQGNSA. V lost 4 bases and J lost 6, with 12 bases in between. The CDR3 is 14 amino acids. Generated by immunoSEQ multiplex PCR, the TCRdb table keeps only in-frame clones and is missing some. The table lists some 120,000 clones, 80% to 90% of them singletons. This receptor was identified in a woman aged 18-29 years in good health and CMV-seronegative. The sample comprised PBMCs. J is TRBJ2-2 and V is TRBV7-2, with a possible D match to TRBD1 (6 bases). CDR3 coding DNA: TGTGCCAGCAGCTCGCTACAGGGTGCCGGGGAGCTGTTTTTT. Protein: CASSSLQGAGELFF.